The 5 T cell receptor beta chains below come from one sample, sequenced in a study of T cells in Graves' hyperthyroidism and ophthalmopathy. It was RNA transcripts that yielded the amplified TCR beta CDR3 regions. HTBI primers were used for first-round RT-PCR of the TCR CDR3. MiXCR, run by TCRdb on the multiplex PCR reads, gives a single entry per CDR3 protein. The sample has about 600,000 distinct CDR3 sequences; approximately 15% are singletons. The specimen sequenced was blood. These receptor sequences come from a woman aged 18-30 years with Graves' ophthalmopathy.

This clonotype occurred a few times. This rearrangement joins TRBV14 to TRBJ1-1; a possible D gene is TRBD1 (5 bases). The V and J ends lost 4 bases and 1 base respectively, with 19 bases between them. The CDR3 length is 17 residues. Germline CDR1 reads SGHDN; CDR2 reads FVKESK. The DNA for the CDR3 is TGTGCCAGCAGCCGGGTCGGATGGGGACGAGGGAACACTGAAGCTTTCTTT. Translated: CASSRVGWGRGNTEAFF.

The chain carries TRBV6-1 and TRBJ2-7; the D gene could be TRBD1 or TRBD2 (5 bases each). Germline V gene lookup returns CDR1 MNHNS and CDR2 SASEGT. V was pared by 4 bases and J by 0 bases, with 13 bases between. This CDR3 has 15 amino acids. DNA for the CDR3: TGTGCCAGCAGTGCCCGGGGCTTTAGCTCCTACGAGCAGTACTTC. Its protein product is CASSARGFSSYEQYF.

This clonotype has at least ten counts. The V and J genes are TRBV7-2 and TRBJ2-1; D may be TRBD2 (5 bases). From germline, CDR1 is SGHTA and CDR2 FQGNSA. There are 13 residues in the CDR3. Trimming took off 2 bases at V and 8 bases at J, with 10 bases between the two ends. The CDR3 loop reads CASSLRAGDEQFF. DNA of the CDR3: TGTGCCAGCAGCTTACGGGCGGGTGATGAGCAGTTCTTC.

A word on this clonotype: Being one base from a much bigger clone, this may be a read error. This likely comes from a read error, as the CDR3 has no conserved phenylalanine or tryptophan at its end. The J gene is TRBJ2-1, the V gene TRBV12-3 or TRBV12-4; 11 positions agree with TRBD2. J gave up 0 bases and V 5 bases, and 6 bases lay outside the gene matches. This CDR3 is built from 17 residues. CDR3 coding DNA: TGTGCCAGCAGTACTATAGCGGGAGGGATCTCCTACAATGAGCAGTTCCTC. It encodes CASSTIAGGISYNEQFL.

The rearrangement joins TRBV20-1 to TRBJ2-1; 8 positions match TRBD2. In germline, CDR1 is DFQATT, CDR2 SNEGSKA (reference sequence). This CDR3 is 12 amino acids long. The CDR3 loop reads CSAGGGVNEQFF. The CDR3 coding sequence is TGCAGCGCCGGGGGGGGAGTAAATGAGCAGTTCTTC.